This TCR beta chain was retrieved from a study of T cell responses to AZD1222 COVID-19 vaccine. With 6 bases removed from V and 12 bases from J, the gap between germline ends came to 15 bases. The CDR3 runs to 12 residues. Germline V CDR1 and CDR2: SGHAT, FQDESV (reference sequence). General study results and limits: After the peak T cell response, and only then, were repertoires sampled. Females made up more of the donors, who were largely white British, and clonal diversity may have come out too low. Reportedly, nearly half the spike-specific TCRs target unmutated variant regions.

Comments on this clone: Its antigen remains unidentified.

Generated by immunoSEQ multiplex PCR, the TCRdb table keeps only in-frame clones and is missing some. The repertoire consists of some 200,000 clones, with roughly 92% occurring once and the leading ten covering 1%. The sequence was obtained from an adult who received the AZD1222 COVID-19 vaccine. The sample was peripheral blood, taken 28 days after the second AZD1222 dose. This chain links TRBV11-1 with TRBJ2-1; possible D gene TRBD1, 6 bases. CDR3 amino acids: CASRTTGSGQFF. DNA for the CDR3: TGTGCCAGCAGGACAACAGGGTCGGGGCAGTTCTTC.